This is a list of T cell receptor beta chains from one sample in a study of immune cell composition in non-small cell lung cancer. TCRdb's copy holds only in-frame clones and misses some; the assay was immunoSEQ multiplex PCR. The data contain about 16,000 clones, 55% to 75% of them singletons. The sequenced material came from lung tumor tissue. These receptors were obtained from a human donor with non-small cell lung cancer. CDR3s include the opening cysteine and the closing phenylalanine or tryptophan. D genes are given only for firm matches. Some rows mark clone size as missing; the rest say once, few, many or name a class of expanded clone.

CDR3aa,CDR3nt,len,d_gene,j_gene,v_gene,abundance
CASSDEFAEAFF,TGCGCCAGCAGTGATGAGTTTGCTGAAGCTTTCTTT,12,.,TRBJ1-1,TRBV10-2,.
CASSKAGLAGTQYF,TGTGCCAGTAGTAAAGCGGGCTTGGCAGGAACGCAGTATTTT,14,.,TRBJ2-3,TRBV19,.
CASSTWGQLASGNTIYF,TGTGCCAGTAGTACCTGGGGACAATTGGCCTCTGGAAACACCATATATTTT,17,.,TRBJ1-3,TRBV19,.
CASSSGLAGGDTQYF,TGTGCCAGCAGCTCCGGACTAGCGGGGGGAGATACGCAGTATTTT,15,TRBD2,TRBJ2-3,TRBV5-4,.
CASSLGLGRGGYTF,TGTGCCAGCAGCTTAGGCCTGGGGAGAGGTGGCTACACCTTC,14,.,TRBJ1-2,TRBV7-8,.
CASTVGREDIYGYTF,TGTGCCAGCACCGTTGGGAGAGAAGACATATATGGCTACACCTTC,15,.,TRBJ1-2,TRBV5-4,.
CASSRRSEETQYF,TGTGCCAGCAGCCGACGTAGCGAGGAGACCCAGTACTTC,13,.,TRBJ2-5,TRBV4-2,.
CASSHPDSNSPLHF,TGCGCCAGCAGCCACCCAGACTCCAATTCACCCCTCCACTTT,14,.,TRBJ1-6,TRBV5-1,few
CASSPRVTYQETQYF,TGTGCCAGCTCACCTCGGGTTACGTACCAAGAGACCCAGTACTTC,15,.,TRBJ2-5,TRBV18,.
CASSPNAGPLHF,TGTGCCAGCAGCCCGAATGCGGGGCCCCTCCACTTT,12,.,TRBJ1-6,TRBV7-9,.
CASSLVGRGAASYEQYF,TGTGCCAGCAGCTTAGTAGGCCGGGGGGCGGCCTCCTACGAGCAGTACTTC,17,.,TRBJ2-7,TRBV7-9,.
CASSSRVRGNTEAFF,TGTGCCAGTAGTTCCAGGGTAAGAGGGAACACTGAAGCTTTCTTT,15,.,TRBJ1-1,TRBV19,few
CASSLLHAGVNGYTF,TGTGCCAGCAGCTTGCTTCACGCAGGGGTAAACGGCTACACCTTC,15,.,TRBJ1-2,TRBV5-4,.
CASSPPWTSGGAGTQYF,TGTGCCAGCAGCCCCCCCTGGACTAGCGGGGGGGCGGGTACGCAGTATTTT,17,TRBD2,TRBJ2-3,TRBV9,.
CASSLALGGNTEAFF,TGTGCCAGCAGCTTAGCGCTAGGCGGGAACACTGAAGCTTTCTTT,15,.,TRBJ1-1,TRBV7-2,.
CASSYSREGYGYTF,TGTGCCAGCAGTTACTCGAGGGAGGGGTATGGCTACACCTTC,14,.,TRBJ1-2,TRBV6-5,.